This TCR beta chain was observed in a study of shared clonotypes between healthy human individuals. Only in-frame clones appear in the TCRdb table, and some are missing; sequencing was by immunoSEQ multiplex PCR. The sample carries around 2.5 million clones, 80% to 95% recorded once. This clone was seen only once. What it binds is not known. In germline, CDR1 is MNHNS, CDR2 SASEGT. V was pared by 4 bases and J by 4 bases, with 16 bases between. The CDR3 is 15 residues long. Points from the study as a whole: Sequencing depth was a factor that was expected to affect clonotype sharing among donors. Generation probability values for non-shared clonotypes were lower than those for clonotypes shared by all four donors.

The sequence derives from a man between 18 and 35 years old in good health. Some clones in this sample may be carry-over from other donors' samples. Sequencing was carried out using naive CD4+ T cells from PBMCs. Documented subset: CD45RA+ positively selected. This chain links TRBV6-1 with TRBJ1-2; a possible D gene is TRBD1 (6 bases). CDR3 sequence (DNA): TGTGCCAGCAGTGGCGAGGAGGGGGGCGGCTATGGCTACACCTTC. Encoded protein: CASSGEEGGGYGYTF.